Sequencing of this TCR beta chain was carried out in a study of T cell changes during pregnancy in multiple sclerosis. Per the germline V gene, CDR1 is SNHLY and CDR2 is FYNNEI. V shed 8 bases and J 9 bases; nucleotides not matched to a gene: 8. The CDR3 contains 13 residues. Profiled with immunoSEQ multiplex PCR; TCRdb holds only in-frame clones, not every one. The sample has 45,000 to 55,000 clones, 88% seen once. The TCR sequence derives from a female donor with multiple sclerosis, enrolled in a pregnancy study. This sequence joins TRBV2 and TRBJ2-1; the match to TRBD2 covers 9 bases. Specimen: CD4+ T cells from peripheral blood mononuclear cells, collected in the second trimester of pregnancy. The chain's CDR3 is CASRASGKLEQFF. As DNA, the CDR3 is TGTGCCAGCCGGGCTAGCGGGAAGCTTGAGCAGTTCTTC.